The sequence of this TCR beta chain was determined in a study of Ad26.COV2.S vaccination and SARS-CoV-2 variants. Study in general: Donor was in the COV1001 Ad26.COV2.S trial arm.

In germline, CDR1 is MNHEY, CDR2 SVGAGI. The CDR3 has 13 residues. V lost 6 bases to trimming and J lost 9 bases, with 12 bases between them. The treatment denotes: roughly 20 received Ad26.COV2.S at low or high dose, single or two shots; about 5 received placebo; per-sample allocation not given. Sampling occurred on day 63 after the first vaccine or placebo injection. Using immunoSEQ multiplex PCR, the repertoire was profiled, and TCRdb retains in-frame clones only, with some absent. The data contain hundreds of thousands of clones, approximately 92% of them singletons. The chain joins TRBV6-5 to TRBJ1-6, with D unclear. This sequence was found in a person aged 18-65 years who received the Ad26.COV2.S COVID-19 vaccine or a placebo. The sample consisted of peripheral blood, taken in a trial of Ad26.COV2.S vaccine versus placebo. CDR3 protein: CASSHLRGSPLHF. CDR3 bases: TGTGCCAGCAGCCACCTCCGGGGTTCACCCCTCCACTTT.